The clone carrying this T cell receptor (beta chain) was counted at least ten times. Its matching antigen is unknown. This specimen comes from a study of glioma-infiltrating T cells. Findings of the study overall: Tissue-blood divergence was below expectation in non-neoplastic patients, above in gliomas. Very few CDR3 sequences were shared between tissue and blood.

The iRepertoire nested amplicon-rescue multiplex PCR amplified TCR alpha and beta CDR3s from RNA. One-step reverse transcription and amplification started from about 100-400 ng of tissue mRNA or PBMC total RNA. TCRdb reprocessed the multiplex PCR reads via MiXCR and lists one record per CDR3 protein. Of over 90,000 distinct CDR3 sequences in the sample, about 30% were seen once. There are 13 residues in the CDR3. V was cut by 6 bases and J by 3 bases, with 15 bases left in between. Germline V gene data show CDR1 as DFQATT and CDR2 as SNEGSKA (reference sequence). The chain has TRBV20-1 and TRBJ2-7, with unresolved D. This TCR came from a human donor with low-grade glioma or glioblastoma, undergoing nonglioma brain surgery, or in good health (not recorded which). The sample was glioma tissue, nonneoplastic brain tissue, or PBMCs (not recorded which). In DNA, the CDR3 is TGCAGTGCCCTCCTCGGCAGACTCTACGAGCAGTACTTC. Its translation is CSALLGRLYEQYF.